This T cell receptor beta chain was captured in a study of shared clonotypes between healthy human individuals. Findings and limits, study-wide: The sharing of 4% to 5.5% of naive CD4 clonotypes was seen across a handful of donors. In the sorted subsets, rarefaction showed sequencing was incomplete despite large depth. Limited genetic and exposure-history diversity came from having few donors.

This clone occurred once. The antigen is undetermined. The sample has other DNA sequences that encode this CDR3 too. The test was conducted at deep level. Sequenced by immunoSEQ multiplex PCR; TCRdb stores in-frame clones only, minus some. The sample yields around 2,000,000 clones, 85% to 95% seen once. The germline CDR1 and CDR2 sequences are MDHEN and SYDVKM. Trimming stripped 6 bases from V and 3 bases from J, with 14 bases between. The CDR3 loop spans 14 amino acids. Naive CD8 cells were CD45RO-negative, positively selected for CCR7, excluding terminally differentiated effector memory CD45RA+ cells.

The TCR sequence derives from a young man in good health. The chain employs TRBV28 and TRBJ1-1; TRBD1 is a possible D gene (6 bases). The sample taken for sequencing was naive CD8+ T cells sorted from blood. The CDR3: CASSMTGGDTEAFF. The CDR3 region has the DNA TGTGCCAGCAGCATGACAGGCGGGGACACTGAAGCTTTCTTT.